The source of this T cell receptor beta chain is a study of control samples from healthy donors and cancer patients. Method: immunoSEQ multiplex PCR; TCRdb's copy keeps in-frame clones and lacks some. The sample holds around 140,000 clones; about 91% are singletons and the top ten take approximately 3.4%. Sequencing input: blood. This sequence originates from a man under 40 in good health.

CDR3 sequence reads: CASSQETGGPFEQYF. CDR3 coding DNA: TGTGCCAGCAGCCAAGAGACAGGGGGGCCCTTCGAGCAGTACTTC. The V and J genes are TRBV14 and TRBJ2-7, with 9 bases identical to TRBD1. The V gene end was trimmed by 0 bases and the J gene end by 6 bases; junction bases not matched to a gene: 6. The CDR3 consists of 15 residues. Germline V CDR1 and CDR2: SGHDN, FVKESK.